The clone carrying this T cell receptor (beta chain) was counted only a few times. No antigen is known for it. Germline is not matched at one junction end, which may reflect a read error. In germline, CDR1 is MNHEY, CDR2 SMNVEV (reference sequence). This CDR3 spans 11 amino acids. The data were taken from a study of T cell clonotyping in hematopoietic cell transplantation. Study-level findings and limits: Pathologically expanded recipient clonotypes increased progressively from day 30 to day 180 as diversity fell.

Repertoires were generated with immunoSEQ multiplex PCR, while TCRdb's copy carries only in-frame clones and drops some. The repertoire holds 15,000 to 20,000 clones, with approximately 61% as singletons. The TCR sequence derives from a male patient in his forties or fifties who had an allogeneic stem cell transplant from an unrelated donor, so T cells may come from the graft donor. Some clones in this sample may be carry-over from other donors' samples. The chain employs TRBV27 and TRBJ2-7; D gene ambiguous. The sample consisted of PBMCs, taken 30 days after allogeneic stem cell transplant. Written as DNA, the CDR3 is TGTGCCAGCAGTTTAGTCAGTTTGTGGGACTTC. It specifies CASSLVSLWDF.